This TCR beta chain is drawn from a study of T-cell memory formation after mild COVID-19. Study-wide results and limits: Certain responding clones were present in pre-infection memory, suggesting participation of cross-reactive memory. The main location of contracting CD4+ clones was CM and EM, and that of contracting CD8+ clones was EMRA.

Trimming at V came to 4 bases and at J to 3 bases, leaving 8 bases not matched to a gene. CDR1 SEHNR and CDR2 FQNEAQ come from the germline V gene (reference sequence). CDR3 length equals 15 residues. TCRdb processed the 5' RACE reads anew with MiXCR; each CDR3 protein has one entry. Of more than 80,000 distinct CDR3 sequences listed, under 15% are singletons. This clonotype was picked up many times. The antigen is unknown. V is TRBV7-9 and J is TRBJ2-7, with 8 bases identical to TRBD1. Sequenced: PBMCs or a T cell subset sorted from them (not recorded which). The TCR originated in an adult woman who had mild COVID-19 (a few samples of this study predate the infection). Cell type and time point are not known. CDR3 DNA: TGTGCCAGCAGCTCGCCCCGGGACAGGCTCTACGAGCAGTACTTC. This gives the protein CASSSPRDRLYEQYF.